Below are 21 T cell receptor beta chains sequenced from a single sample in a study of tumor-infiltrating lymphocytes in oesophageal squamous cell carcinoma. TCRdb redid the calling of the PCR reads with MiXCR, one entry per CDR3 protein. The sample has some 15,000 distinct CDR3 sequences; about 50% are singletons. Sample: blood. These receptors were collected from a male donor with esophageal squamous cell carcinoma.

The gene calls are TRBV7-6 and TRBJ2-6; 9 bases map to TRBD1. The CDR3 runs to 17 residues. V gave up 5 bases and J gave up 0 bases; unmatched junction bases: 5. CDR1 and CDR2 (germline): SGHVS, FNYEAQ. CDR3 nucleotides: TGTGCCAGCAGCGGAGGACAGGGGTTCTCTGGGGCCAACGTCCTGACTTTC. Translating gives CASSGGQGFSGANVLTF.

To note about this clonotype: A much larger clone lies a single base off, so this may be a read error. This chain joins TRBV28 and TRBJ2-3; D is tentatively TRBD1 or TRBD2 (5 bases each). This CDR3 is 14 amino acids long. Per the germline V gene, CDR1 is MDHEN and CDR2 is SYDVKM. The V end was cut by 1 base, the J end by 14 bases, with 19 bases between. CDR3: CASSLSRGAGELYF. The CDR3 nucleotides are TGTGCCAGCAGTTTATCCCGAGGGGCTGGGGAGCTGTATTTT.

This clonotype was recorded many times. The chain links TRBV19 to TRBJ2-5, with D perhaps given as TRBD1 or TRBD2 (6 bases each). Per germline, CDR1 LNHDA and CDR2 SQIVND (reference sequence). V dropped 4 bases and J dropped 1 base, with 13 bases sitting between them. The length of the CDR3 is 15 residues. The CDR3 spells CASSKGGSGQETQYF. Written as DNA, the CDR3 is TGTGCCAGTAGTAAGGGGGGCAGCGGCCAAGAGACCCAGTACTTC. The complete variable domain, with remaining parts taken from reference TRBV19 and TRBJ2-5, reads DGGITQSPKYLFRKEGQNVTLSCEQNLNHDAMYWYRQDPGQGLRLIYYSQIVNDFQKGDIAEGYSVSREKKESFPLTVTSAQKNPTAFYLCASSKGGSGQETQYFGPGTRLLVL.

This clonotype was counted a few times. V gene TRBV6-6 combines with J gene TRBJ2-7, with TRBD2 matching over 10 bases. There are 17 residues in the CDR3. Germline trimming cut 5 bases from V and 7 bases from J; bases unmatched to any gene: 17. Germline CDR1 MNHNY, CDR2 SVGAGI (reference sequence). The CDR3 nucleotides are TGTGCCAGCAGTCCAAATAGCGGGGGGAGCTCCTACAATGAGCAGTACTTC. Its translation is CASSPNSGGSSYNEQYF.

By its share, this clonotype is large (0.1 to 1%). This chain's CDR3 is CASSLAGTSGQETQYF. The DNA of the CDR3 is TGTGCCAGCAGCTTAGCCGGGACTAGCGGCCAAGAGACCCAGTACTTC. The chain combines TRBV7-2 with TRBJ2-5; 11 bases fit TRBD2. This CDR3 has 16 residues. Germline assignment: CDR1 SGHTA and CDR2 FQGNSA. The trim removed 0 bases at V and 1 base at J, leaving 1 base unmatched.

This clonotype was observed a handful of times. The CDR3 DNA reads as TGTGCCATCACTCGGGAGGGCCTCCTCTACAATGAGCAGTACTTC. Encoded protein: CAITREGLLYNEQYF. The chain couples TRBV10-3 to TRBJ2-7, with 8 bases matching TRBD2. The CDR3 sequence is 15 residues long. The V gene's germline CDR1 is ENHRY and CDR2 SYGVKD. The junction had 15 bases not matched to a gene; V was cut back by 7 bases and J by 7 bases.

The chain couples TRBV24-1 to TRBJ1-1; 7 bases match TRBD1. The J call may be incorrect, as the DNA end agrees better with TRBJ1-6. The CDR3 sequence is 14 residues long. Germline loops: CDR1 KGHDR, CDR2 SFDVKD. DNA for the CDR3: TGTGCCACCAGTGCTGACAGGGTTAATTCACCCCTCCACTTT. It yields the protein CATSADRVNSPLHF.

At least ten counts were recorded for this clonotype. Here the CDR3 reads CASSSPGIQGYEQFF. The CDR3 nucleotides read TGTGCCAGCAGTTCCCCAGGAATTCAGGGCTACGAGCAGTTCTTC. The genes are TRBV28 and TRBJ2-1; possible D gene TRBD1, 5 bases. The ends were cut back, 4 bases at V and 10 bases at J, with 20 bases in the middle. This CDR3 comprises 15 residues. Germline CDR1 MDHEN, CDR2 SYDVKM.

This clonotype has at least ten counts. The chain carries TRBV5-5 and TRBJ1-6; 9 positions match TRBD1. The CDR3 is 17 amino acids. Germline CDR1 reads SGHKS; CDR2 reads YYEKEE (reference sequence). The junction had 16 bases not matched to a gene; V was cut back by 4 bases and J by 11 bases. CDR3 in DNA: TGTGCCAGCAGCACATATCCGGGACAGGGCAAAAATCCACCCCTCCACTTT. Amino acid sequence: CASSTYPGQGKNPPLHF.

J is TRBJ2-5 and V is TRBV7-8; 7 positions agree with TRBD1. V dropped 4 bases and J dropped 4; count of bases not matched to a gene: 6. Germline V gene data show CDR1 as SGHVS and CDR2 as FQNEAQ. The CDR3 has 14 amino acids. The chain's CDR3 is CASSSVGGRETQYF. CDR3 DNA: TGTGCCAGCAGCTCAGTAGGGGGCAGAGAGACCCAGTACTTC.

This sequence joins TRBV5-6 and TRBJ1-4, with a possible D match to TRBD1 (5 bases). The V end was cut by 4 bases, the J end by 8 bases, with 18 bases between. The CDR3 extends over 15 amino acids. CDR1 and CDR2 from the germline V gene are SGHDT and YYEEEE. CDR3 nucleotides: TGTGCCAGCAGCCCACTTGGGTCCGGGACGGAAAAACTGTTTTTT. This translates into CASSPLGSGTEKLFF.

The chain links TRBV7-8 to TRBJ2-6, with no clear D. The DNA end lines up better with TRBJ2-5; the J call may be wrong. Germline V gives CDR1 SGHVS, CDR2 FQNEAQ. CDR3 size: 11 residues. The CDR3 DNA follows: TGTGCCAGCAGGTTACAAGAGACCCAGTACTTC. Translated, it gives CASRLQETQYF.

In its sample, this clonotype was seen many times. This sequence joins TRBV7-9 and TRBJ1-2; the D is unclear. V lost 5 bases, J lost 4 bases, and 11 bases lay in between. Germline assignment: CDR1 SEHNR and CDR2 FQNEAQ (reference sequence). This CDR3 comprises 13 residues. The CDR3 DNA is TGTGCCAGCAGCCCACTGGGGAGCTATGGCTACACCTTC. This codes for CASSPLGSYGYTF.

This clonotype was seen repeatedly, ten times or more. The chain couples TRBV28 to TRBJ2-3; a weak D match, TRBD2 (5 bases). This CDR3 region has 13 residues. Trimming took off 7 bases at V and 14 bases at J, with 22 bases between the two ends. Per germline, CDR1 MDHEN and CDR2 SYDVKM. CDR3 sequence (DNA): TGTGCCAGCACTCCTTCCTACACCGGGGAGCTGTATTTT. The encoded protein is CASTPSYTGELYF.

This clonotype was seen ten or more times. The V and J genes are TRBV10-3 and TRBJ2-5; D remains unclear. The V gene lost 2 bases and the J gene lost 2 bases, with 9 bases spanning the gap. The CDR3 has 14 amino acids. Germline V CDR1 and CDR2: ENHRY, SYGVKD. CDR3 region: CAISEVRAQETQYF. The CDR3 bases are TGTGCCATCAGTGAGGTCCGGGCTCAAGAGACCCAGTACTTC.

This clonotype counts as medium-sized. J is TRBJ2-3 and V is TRBV28; 7 bases align to TRBD1. The CDR3 extends over 15 amino acids. V lost 7 bases, J lost 1 base, and 8 bases stayed unmatched. The germline CDR1 and CDR2 sequences are MDHEN and SYDVKM. CDR3 loop: CASTTLGQGTDTQYF. The CDR3, as DNA: TGTGCCAGCACCACCCTTGGACAGGGCACAGATACGCAGTATTTT.

In this sample, this clonotype turned up many times. CDR3: CASSFGAGVQPQHF. In DNA, the CDR3 is TGTGCCAGCAGTTTCGGGGCGGGGGTTCAGCCCCAGCATTTT. J is TRBJ1-5 and V is TRBV6-1, with D possibly being TRBD1 (5 bases). Germline V gene sequence: CDR1 MNHNS, CDR2 SASEGT. The CDR3 runs to 14 residues. V was pared by 5 bases and J by 6 bases, with 14 bases between.

The V and J genes are TRBV6-2 or TRBV6-3 and TRBJ2-3, with 9 nucleotides matching TRBD2. V was clipped by 4 bases and J by 8 bases; unmatched bases: 10. CDR1 is MNHEY, CDR2 SVGEGT, per germline. The CDR3 has 15 amino acids. CDR3 DNA: TGTGCCAGCAGTTGGAGTTTAGCGGGAGACGCTACGCAGTATTTT. It translates to CASSWSLAGDATQYF.

This clonotype is medium-sized. This rearrangement joins TRBV7-6 to TRBJ2-7; D might be TRBD1 (6 bases). V lost 1 base and J 0 bases, leaving 19 bases between the germline ends. The CDR3 extends over 18 amino acids. CDR1 SGHVS and CDR2 FNYEAQ come from the germline V gene. As DNA, the CDR3 is TGTGCCAGCAGCTTAGGCCCCAGTGGGCAGGGGCCCTCCTACGAGCAGTACTTC. This translates into CASSLGPSGQGPSYEQYF.

This clonotype was seen once. In DNA form, the CDR3 reads TGTGCCAGCAGCCTGACAGGGGGCGAGACTGAAGCTTTCTTT. This sequence encodes CASSLTGGETEAFF. This chain joins TRBV7-8 and TRBJ1-1; 10 bases fit TRBD1. The J segment lost 5 bases and the V segment lost 5 bases, leaving 5 bases of the junction unmatched. The CDR3 is 14 residues long. The germline V gene encodes CDR1 SGHVS and CDR2 FQNEAQ.

This clonotype came up once. The V call is TRBV7-2, the J call TRBJ2-7, with TRBD2 matching 11 bases. V trimming: 6 bases; J trimming: 6 bases; junction bases outside the gene matches: 7. Germline V lookup: CDR1 SGHTA, CDR2 FQGNSA. CDR3 length equals 14 residues. The CDR3 spells CASRKSLAGGEQYF. In nucleotides, the CDR3 is TGTGCCAGCAGGAAAAGCCTAGCGGGAGGCGAGCAGTACTTC.